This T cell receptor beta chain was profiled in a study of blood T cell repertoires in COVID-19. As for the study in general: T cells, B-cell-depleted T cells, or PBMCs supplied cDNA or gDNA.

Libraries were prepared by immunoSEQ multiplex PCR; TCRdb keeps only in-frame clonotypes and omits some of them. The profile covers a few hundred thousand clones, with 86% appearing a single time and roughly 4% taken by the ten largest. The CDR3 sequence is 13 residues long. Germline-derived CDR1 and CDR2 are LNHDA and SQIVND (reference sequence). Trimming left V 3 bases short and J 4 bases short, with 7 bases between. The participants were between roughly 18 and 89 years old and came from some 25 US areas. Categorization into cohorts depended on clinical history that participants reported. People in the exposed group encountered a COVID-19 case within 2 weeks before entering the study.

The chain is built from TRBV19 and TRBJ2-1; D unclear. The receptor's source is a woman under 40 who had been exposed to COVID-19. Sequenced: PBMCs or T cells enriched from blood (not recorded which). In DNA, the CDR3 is TGTGCCAGTAGTATGGGCGAGTACAATGAGCAGTTCTTC. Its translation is CASSMGEYNEQFF. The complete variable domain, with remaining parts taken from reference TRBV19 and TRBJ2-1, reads DGGITQSPKYLFRKEGQNVTLSCEQNLNHDAMYWYRQDPGQGLRLIYYSQIVNDFQKGDIAEGYSVSREKKESFPLTVTSAQKNPTAFYLCASSMGEYNEQFFGPGTRLTVL.